One and the same sample provided the 14 T cell receptor beta chains below, sequenced in a study of cytomegalovirus exposure and HLA in healthy donors. Primers included in the PCR were 60 Vbeta and 13 Jbeta primers. Libraries were prepared by immunoSEQ multiplex PCR; TCRdb keeps only in-frame clonotypes and omits some of them. This sample has about 160,000 clones, with roughly 81% found just once. The sample consisted of PBMCs. The receptors derive from a woman between 45 and 60 years old in good health and CMV-seronegative.

This sequence joins TRBV27 and TRBJ1-5; TRBD1 is a possible D gene (6 bases). Germline CDR1 is MNHEY and CDR2 is SMNVEV (reference sequence). The CDR3 has 12 residues. With 8 bases removed from V and 4 bases from J, the gap between germline ends came to 9 bases. CDR3 nucleotide sequence: TGTGCCAGCCAGGGGATGAATCAGCCCCAGCATTTT. This encodes CASQGMNQPQHF.

The J gene is TRBJ1-3, the V gene TRBV2; weak D call: TRBD1 (6 bases). Trimming took 2 bases from V and 7 from J, leaving 12 bases between them. The CDR3 is 14 residues long. In germline, CDR1 is SNHLY, CDR2 FYNNEI. The CDR3 region has the DNA TGTGCCAGCAGTGAAAGGACAGCTAGGAACACCATATATTTT. Protein product: CASSERTARNTIYF.

This chain links TRBV29-1 with TRBJ1-2, with D hard to call. The ends were cut back, 3 bases at V and 5 bases at J, with 13 bases in the middle. Germline values: CDR1 SQVTM, CDR2 ANQGSEA. This CDR3 region has 13 residues. The CDR3 sequence is CSVDEESFYGYTF. The CDR3 bases are TGCAGCGTTGACGAAGAGTCCTTTTATGGCTACACCTTC.

The chain recombines TRBV4-2 with TRBJ1-5; a weak D match, TRBD1 (6 bases). The V gene lost 3 bases and the J gene lost 2 bases, with 11 bases spanning the gap. CDR3 size: 15 residues. Germline CDR1 is LGHNA and CDR2 is YNFKEQ. The CDR3 sequence: CASSQEGGRNQPQHF. CDR3 nucleotides: TGTGCCAGCAGCCAGGAGGGGGGGCGCAATCAGCCCCAGCATTTT.

The J gene is TRBJ2-1, the V gene TRBV6-6; TRBD1 might be the D (6 bases). The CDR3 sequence is 12 residues long. CDR1 and CDR2 from the germline V gene are MNHNY and SVGAGI (reference sequence). V lost 8 bases and J lost 6, with 11 bases in between. CDR3 sequence (DNA): TGTGCCAGCCTAACAGGGATCAATGAGCAGTTCTTC. Residues: CASLTGINEQFF.

The chain has TRBV16 and TRBJ2-6; TRBD1 matches at 12 bases. This CDR3 has 18 amino acids. Germline V gene data show CDR1 as KGHSY and CDR2 as FQNENV. V shed 5 bases and J 2 bases; nucleotides not matched to a gene: 7. The CDR3 spells CASSAGDRGRTGANVLTF. DNA for the CDR3: TGTGCCAGCAGCGCGGGGGACAGGGGGCGAACTGGGGCCAACGTCCTGACTTTC.

This clone showed up just once. The chain has TRBV6-5 and TRBJ1-6; 9 nucleotides line up with TRBD1. The CDR3 is 15 residues long. The V segment lost 5 bases and the J segment 7 bases; nucleotides outside the gene matches: 6. Germline values: CDR1 MNHEY, CDR2 SVGAGI. As DNA, the CDR3 is TGTGCCAGCAGTCCCGGGACAGGGATCAATTCACCCCTCCACTTT. It translates to CASSPGTGINSPLHF.

This clone is a singleton in its sample. The V call is TRBV7-9, the J call TRBJ1-1; 8 nucleotides align to TRBD1. V gave up 4 bases and J gave up 6 bases; unmatched junction bases: 4. Germline V gene data show CDR1 as SEHNR and CDR2 as FQNEAQ (reference sequence). The CDR3 totals 13 residues. CDR3 amino acids: CASSWTGTAEAFF. CDR3 DNA: TGTGCCAGCAGCTGGACAGGGACGGCTGAAGCTTTCTTT.

This rearrangement joins TRBV5-4 to TRBJ2-5; TRBD2 aligns across 12 bases. CDR3 size: 15 residues. The germline gives CDR1 SGHNT, CDR2 YYREEE (reference sequence). Germline trimming cut 3 bases from V and 5 bases from J; bases unmatched to any gene: 5. The CDR3 region is CASSSGTSGYETQYF. For the CDR3, the DNA is TGTGCCAGCAGCTCCGGGACTAGCGGGTATGAGACCCAGTACTTC.

The V and J genes are TRBV6-6 and TRBJ2-5; weak D call: TRBD2 (6 bases). Between the trimmed V and J ends, which lost 7 bases and 4 bases, there was a span of 16 bases. CDR1 MNHNY and CDR2 SVGAGI come from the germline V gene (reference sequence). This CDR3 is built from 14 residues. The CDR3 DNA reads as TGTGCCAGCAATTCGGGAGTAAACGGAGAGACCCAGTACTTC. It is translated as CASNSGVNGETQYF.

The chain is built from TRBV7-9 and TRBJ2-5, with 12 bases lining up with TRBD2. The CDR3 sequence is 18 residues long. In germline, CDR1 is SEHNR, CDR2 FQNEAQ (reference sequence). V dropped 3 bases and J dropped 5; count of bases not matched to a gene: 13. CDR3 in amino acids: CASSFAMTSGGPGETQYF. Written as DNA, the CDR3 is TGTGCCAGCAGCTTTGCAATGACTAGCGGGGGCCCCGGGGAGACCCAGTACTTC.

The rearrangement links TRBV6-1 to TRBJ1-2; tentatively, D is TRBD1 (6 bases). The CDR3 consists of 15 residues. CDR1 and CDR2 from the germline V gene are MNHNS and SASEGT. Deletions cut 3 bases from V and 2 bases from J, with 13 bases between. The chain's CDR3 is CASSETGDPNYGYTF. Here the CDR3 DNA reads TGTGCCAGCAGTGAGACAGGAGATCCGAACTATGGCTACACCTTC.

The chain links TRBV4-2 to TRBJ2-5; TRBD2 aligns across 8 bases. The junction had 10 bases not matched to a gene; V was cut back by 3 bases and J by 7 bases. Germline V CDR1 and CDR2: LGHNA, YNFKEQ. The CDR3 spans 15 residues. The CDR3 region has the DNA TGTGCCAGCAGCCAGATGGGACTAGATGACGCGACCCAGTACTTC. This translates into CASSQMGLDDATQYF.

The chain combines TRBV7-9 with TRBJ1-2, with 7 bases identical to TRBD1. J was trimmed by 3 bases and V by 5 bases; bases with no gene match: 12. This CDR3 region has 16 residues. Germline V gene lookup returns CDR1 SEHNR and CDR2 FQNEAQ (reference sequence). CDR3 in DNA: TGTGCCAGCAGCGGAGCCACCAGGGGGTCCGACTATGGCTACACCTTC. Translation gives CASSGATRGSDYGYTF.